Shown below are 14 T cell receptor beta chains from a single sample sequenced in a study of response to subunit inactivated influenza vaccine. TCRdb re-called the RT-PCR reads with MiXCR, one entry per CDR3 protein. The sample lists around 500,000 distinct CDR3 sequences, roughly 11% occurring once. The input for sequencing was PBMCs from blood, taken more than 35 days after vaccination. The source is a man aged 50-59 years who received an inactivated influenza vaccine.

The J gene is TRBJ2-1, the V gene TRBV7-8, with unresolved D. V lost 5 bases and J 9 bases, leaving 11 bases between the germline ends. Looked up from germline, CDR1 is SGHVS and CDR2 is FQNEAQ. The CDR3 extends over 12 amino acids. The CDR3, as DNA: TGTGCCAGCAGCCCCCCAGCCGGTGAGCAGTTCTTC. Amino acid sequence: CASSPPAGEQFF.

This clonotype was observed a handful of times. The chain's CDR3 is CAISESLQPSSYNEQFF. As DNA, the CDR3 is TGTGCCATCAGTGAGTCCCTTCAGCCCAGCTCCTACAATGAGCAGTTCTTC. The chain has TRBV10-3 and TRBJ2-1; D is ambiguous. CDR1 and CDR2 (germline): ENHRY, SYGVKD. V was cut by 0 bases and J by 0 bases, with 12 bases left in between. This CDR3 contains 17 residues.

This chain joins TRBV20-1 and TRBJ2-3; D not certain. V lost 3 bases to trimming and J lost 0 bases, with 19 bases between them. The CDR3 runs 17 residues. CDR1 is DFQATT, CDR2 SNEGSKA, per germline (reference sequence). CDR3 coding DNA: TGCAGTGCTAGGGACCCTCGAGGAGCTCCTAGCACAGATACGCAGTATTTT. It encodes CSARDPRGAPSTDTQYF.

This chain joins TRBV20-1 and TRBJ2-1, with 7 bases lining up with TRBD1. The CDR3 totals 13 residues. Per the germline V gene, CDR1 is DFQATT and CDR2 is SNEGSKA (reference sequence). J lost 5 bases, V lost 6 bases, and 7 bases had no gene match. The CDR3 protein is CSAGTDYDNEQFF. The CDR3 nucleotides read TGCAGTGCGGGGACAGACTATGACAATGAGCAGTTCTTC.

This clonotype was seen a few times. The chain carries TRBV28 and TRBJ2-1, with unresolved D. The CDR3 is 13 amino acids. The germline V gene encodes CDR1 MDHEN and CDR2 SYDVKM. The germline V and J ends were trimmed by 3 bases and 7 bases, with 10 bases remaining between them. The CDR3 bases are TGTGCCAGCAGTTTTTTGACCACAAATGAGCAGTTCTTC. Protein sequence: CASSFLTTNEQFF.

The rearrangement joins TRBV7-2 to TRBJ2-3, with unresolved D. The V gene's germline CDR1 is SGHTA and CDR2 FQGNSA. The CDR3 spans 20 residues. The germline V and J ends were trimmed by 0 bases and 0 bases, with 22 bases remaining between them. The CDR3 DNA is TGTGCCAGCAGCTTAGCGCTCGGTTGGGCAGTAGAGACGAGCACAGATACGCAGTATTTT. This gives the protein CASSLALGWAVETSTDTQYF.

This rearrangement joins TRBV11-2 to TRBJ2-4, with 10 positions matching TRBD2. Germline values: CDR1 SGHAT, CDR2 FQNNGV. This CDR3 region has 16 residues. V shed 1 base and J 7 bases; nucleotides not matched to a gene: 7. CDR3 bases: TGTGCCAGCAGCTTAGGGCCTAGCGGGGGAGTTAACATTCAGTACTTC. The encoded protein is CASSLGPSGGVNIQYF.

The DNA of the CDR3 is TGTGCCAGCAGCTTTATTACAGCTCTCTCTGGAAACACCATATATTTT. Its translation is CASSFITALSGNTIYF. The genes are TRBV7-2 and TRBJ1-3; the D is unclear. The CDR3 loop spans 16 amino acids. Germline V gene lookup returns CDR1 SGHTA and CDR2 FQGNSA. V lost 3 bases and J lost 0, with 12 bases in between.

At least ten counts were recorded for this clonotype. The V call is TRBV29-1, the J call TRBJ2-3; 15 nucleotides align to TRBD2. The V and J ends lost 8 bases and 6 bases, in that order; junction bases with no gene match: 6. Germline CDR1 and CDR2: SQVTM and ANQGSEA. The CDR3 totals 14 residues. In DNA, the CDR3 is TGCAGCACGGCCGGGACTAGCGGGAGGGATACGCAGTATTTT. It yields the protein CSTAGTSGRDTQYF.

The chain combines TRBV20-1 with TRBJ2-7, with TRBD1 matching 7 bases. CDR3 length: 13 amino acids. CDR1 is DFQATT and CDR2 is SNEGSKA in the germline V gene (reference sequence). With 4 bases clipped from V and 0 bases from J, the junction kept 3 bases outside the gene matches. CDR3 in amino acids: CSAKGQDSYEQYF. The CDR3 DNA sequence: TGCAGTGCTAAAGGACAGGACTCCTACGAGCAGTACTTC.

This rearrangement joins TRBV11-2 to TRBJ2-7, with D perhaps given as TRBD1 or TRBD2 (5 bases each). CDR3 length: 16 residues. Germline loops: CDR1 SGHAT, CDR2 FQNNGV. V lost 4 bases and J 3 bases, leaving 19 bases between the germline ends. In DNA, the CDR3 is TGTGCCAGCAGCTCCCCGACAGAATGGGACGGCTACGAGCAGTACTTC. It codes for CASSSPTEWDGYEQYF.

This clonotype appeared many times. V is TRBV7-2 and J is TRBJ2-6; 10 positions match TRBD1. V lost 1 base to trimming and J lost 1 base; unmatched junction nucleotides: 1. Germline-derived CDR1 and CDR2 are SGHTA and FQGNSA. CDR3 length equals 17 residues. This chain's CDR3 is CASSLGTGGSGANVLTF. CDR3 in DNA: TGTGCCAGCAGCTTAGGGACAGGGGGTTCTGGGGCCAACGTCCTGACTTTC.

This chain uses TRBV7-3 with TRBJ2-1; D may correspond to TRBD1 or TRBD2 (5 bases each). CDR1 is SGHTA and CDR2 is FQGTGA in the germline V gene. The CDR3 is 16 amino acids. The V end lost 2 bases, the J end lost 6 bases, and 17 bases lay between the germline ends. The CDR3 DNA is TGTGCCAGCAGCTTAGTGGGGACCGGAGCCGTCAATGAGCAGTTCTTC. Its protein is CASSLVGTGAVNEQFF.

The CDR3 DNA reads as TGTGCCAGCAGCCATCGAGAAAAACTGTTTTTT. This encodes CASSHREKLFF. V usage is TRBV3-1 and J usage is TRBJ1-4; no reliable D call. The germline V gene has CDR1 LGHDT and CDR2 YNNKEL (reference sequence). CDR3 size: 11 residues. V was cut by 3 bases and J by 8 bases, with 4 bases left in between.